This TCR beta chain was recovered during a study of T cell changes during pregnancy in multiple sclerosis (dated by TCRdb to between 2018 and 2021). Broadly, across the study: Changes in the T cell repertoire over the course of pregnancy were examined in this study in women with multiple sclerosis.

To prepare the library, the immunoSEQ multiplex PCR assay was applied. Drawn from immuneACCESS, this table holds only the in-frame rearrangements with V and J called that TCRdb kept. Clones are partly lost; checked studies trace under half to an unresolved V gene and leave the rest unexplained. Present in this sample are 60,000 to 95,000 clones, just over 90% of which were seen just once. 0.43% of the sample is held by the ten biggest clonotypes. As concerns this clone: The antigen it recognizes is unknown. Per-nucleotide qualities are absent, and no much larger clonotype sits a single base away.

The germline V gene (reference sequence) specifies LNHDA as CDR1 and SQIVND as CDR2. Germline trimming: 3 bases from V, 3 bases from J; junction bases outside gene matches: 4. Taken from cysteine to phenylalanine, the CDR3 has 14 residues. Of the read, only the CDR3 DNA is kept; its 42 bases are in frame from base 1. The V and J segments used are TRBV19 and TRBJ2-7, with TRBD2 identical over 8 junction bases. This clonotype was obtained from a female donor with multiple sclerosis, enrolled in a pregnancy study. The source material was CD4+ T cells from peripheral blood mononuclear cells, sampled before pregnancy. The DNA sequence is TGTGCCAGTAGTATCAAAAGCGGGAGCTACGAGCAGTACTTC. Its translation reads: CASSIKSGSYEQYF. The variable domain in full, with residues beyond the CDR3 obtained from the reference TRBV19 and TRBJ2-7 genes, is DGGITQSPKYLFRKEGQNVTLSCEQNLNHDAMYWYRQDPGQGLRLIYYSQIVNDFQKGDIAEGYSVSREKKESFPLTVTSAQKNPTAFYLCASSIKSGSYEQYFGPGTRLTVT.